This T cell receptor (beta chain) was profiled in a study of T cells in localized non-small cell lung cancer. For this clone: Its antigen is undetermined.

Libraries were prepared by immunoSEQ multiplex PCR; TCRdb keeps only in-frame clonotypes and omits some of them. The data hold about 77,000 clones, with around 90% observed a single time. The ends were cut back, 11 bases at V and 4 bases at J, with 14 bases in the middle. The germline CDR1 and CDR2 sequences are MNHNS and SASEGT. The CDR3 has 13 amino acids. Whole-study results and caveats: Of the top 100 tumor clones, median around 60 were in adjacent lung, some 29 among its top 100. Elevated blood T cell density was associated with longer overall survival.

The material was peripheral blood, obtained before any cancer treatment. This clonotype was sampled from a woman aged 40-69 years with stage I squamous cell lung carcinoma. The chain combines TRBV6-1 with TRBJ1-4; no definite D call. The CDR3 protein is CAGSTDFNEKLFF. The CDR3 DNA is TGTGCCGGGTCGACGGACTTTAATGAAAAACTGTTTTTT.